These T cell receptor beta chains were read from a single sample in a study of blood T cell repertoires in COVID-19. The table came from immunoSEQ multiplex PCR; TCRdb's copy has only in-frame clones and leaves some out. The sample shows about 240,000 clones, approximately 86% of them seen only once. What was sequenced was peripheral blood. Receptors were obtained from a woman in her 30s who had recovered from COVID-19. Both conserved end residues are part of each CDR3. Fields, in order: V gene, J gene, D gene, clone size, CDR3 length, CDR3 protein, CDR3 DNA. D genes are given only for firm matches. Size values are once, few and many counts, or a class for expanded clones, and some rows have none.

>TRBV5-1|TRBJ1-6|TRBD1|-|17
CASSLGQGSSYNSPLHF
TGCGCCAGCAGCTTGGGACAGGGGAGCTCCTATAATTCACCCCTCCACTTT
>TRBV7-5|TRBJ1-2|-|-|15
CARSPRNGTGDGYTF
TGTGCCAGAAGCCCAAGGAACGGGACAGGGGACGGCTACACCTTC
>TRBV9|TRBJ1-1|-|-|15
CASSVDWRGHTEAFF
TGTGCCAGCAGCGTAGATTGGCGGGGGCATACTGAAGCTTTCTTT
>TRBV3-1/TRBV3-2|TRBJ2-7|TRBD2|-|15
CASSRIAGGLDEQYF
TGTGCCAGCAGCCGAATAGCGGGGGGGCTAGACGAGCAGTACTTC
>TRBV5-1|TRBJ2-5|TRBD1|-|16
CASSLTPTGGLETQYF
TGCGCCAGCAGCTTGACCCCGACAGGGGGCCTCGAGACCCAGTACTTC
>TRBV6-2/TRBV6-3|TRBJ2-7|TRBD1|-|18
CASSYTAGTDKSSYEQYF
TGTGCCAGCAGTTACACCGCCGGGACAGATAAAAGCTCCTACGAGCAGTACTTC
>TRBV5-1|TRBJ2-5|TRBD1|-|15
CASSLSQGARETQYF
TGCGCCAGCAGCTTGTCGCAGGGGGCGAGGGAGACCCAGTACTTC
>TRBV9|TRBJ1-4|TRBD1|once|15
CASSGGTVGNEKLFF
TGTGCCAGCAGCGGCGGGACAGTCGGTAATGAAAAACTGTTTTTT
>TRBV3-1/TRBV3-2|TRBJ2-1|TRBD2|-|16
CASSQDLAGDAREQFF
TGTGCCAGCAGCCAAGATCTTGCGGGGGACGCCCGGGAGCAGTTCTTC
>TRBV9|TRBJ2-1|-|-|16
CASSVAGGARTNEQFF
TGTGCCAGCAGCGTAGCTGGGGGGGCCCGGACCAATGAGCAGTTCTTC
>TRBV12-5|TRBJ2-7|-|-|16
CASGLVLGRESYEQYF
TGTGCTAGTGGTTTGGTACTTGGAAGGGAGAGTTACGAGCAGTACTTC
>TRBV3-1/TRBV3-2|TRBJ2-1|-|-|15
CASSQDPDSYNEQFF
TGTGCCAGCAGCCAAGATCCCGACAGTTACAATGAGCAGTTCTTC
>TRBV9|TRBJ2-4|TRBD2|-|18
CASSPWTSGGFAKNIQYF
TGTGCCAGCAGCCCCTGGACTAGCGGGGGGTTTGCCAAAAACATTCAGTACTTC
>TRBV5-1|TRBJ1-1|-|-|16
CASSPEWEARNTEAFF
TGCGCCAGCAGCCCGGAGTGGGAGGCGAGGAACACTGAAGCTTTCTTT
>TRBV5-5|TRBJ1-2|TRBD1|once|14
CASRRQGGGDGYTF
TGTGCCAGCAGAAGACAGGGGGGAGGCGATGGCTACACCTTC
>TRBV5-1|TRBJ2-7|-|-|14
CASSLVPGTYEQYF
TGCGCCAGCAGCTTGGTACCGGGTACCTACGAGCAGTACTTC
>TRBV5-4|TRBJ2-3|TRBD1|-|16
CASSSTGTGGTDTQYF
TGTGCCAGCAGCTCCACCGGGACAGGGGGGACAGATACGCAGTATTTT
>TRBV19|TRBJ1-5|-|-|14
CATHRVESNQPQHF
TGTGCCACCCACAGGGTCGAGAGCAATCAGCCCCAGCATTTT
>TRBV4-1|TRBJ1-1|-|-|15
CASSRGPAGDTEAFF
TGCGCCAGCAGCCGGGGACCGGCGGGAGACACTGAAGCTTTCTTT
>TRBV6-6|TRBJ2-3|-|-|13
CASSLPFLETQYF
TGTGCCAGCAGTTTACCCTTCTTAGAGACGCAGTATTTT
>TRBV29-1|TRBJ1-2|-|-|13
CSVDRLSLYGYTF
TGCAGCGTTGATAGACTTAGTCTCTATGGCTACACCTTC
>TRBV4-3|TRBJ1-2|-|once|14
CASSGGQPSYGYTF
TGCGCCAGCAGCGGTGGGCAGCCCTCCTATGGCTACACCTTC
>TRBV4-1|TRBJ1-2|-|-|15
CASSQEGRLASGYTF
TGCGCCAGCAGCCAAGAAGGGCGCCTTGCTAGCGGCTACACCTTC
>TRBV7-9|TRBJ1-6|TRBD1|-|15
CASSSPTGGNSPLHF
TGTGCCAGCAGCTCCCCGACAGGGGGTAATTCACCCCTCCACTTT
>TRBV19|TRBJ2-3|TRBD2|-|17
CASSPEGAGGPVDTQYF
TGTGCCAGTAGCCCCGAGGGAGCGGGGGGGCCCGTAGATACGCAGTATTTT
>TRBV6-1|TRBJ2-1|-|few|12
CASSEGGGAQFF
TGTGCCAGCAGTGAAGGTGGGGGGGCACAGTTCTTC
>TRBV7-9|TRBJ2-7|-|-|14
CASSWSGLSYEQYF
TGTGCCAGCAGCTGGTCGGGACTCTCCTACGAGCAGTACTTC
>TRBV15|TRBJ2-7|-|-|14
CATSRVEVGYEQYF
TGTGCCACCAGCAGAGTGGAGGTGGGGTACGAGCAGTACTTC
>TRBV4-1|TRBJ2-7|-|-|16
CASSHARGLAEYEQYF
TGCGCCAGCAGCCATGCCCGGGGGCTAGCGGAGTACGAGCAGTACTTC
>TRBV10-3|TRBJ2-1|TRBD2|-|15
CAISESAGGYNEQFF
TGTGCCATCAGTGAGTCAGCGGGGGGTTACAATGAGCAGTTCTTC
>TRBV3-1/TRBV3-2|TRBJ2-5|-|-|12
CASSPPRETQYF
TGTGCCAGCAGCCCCCCCCGGGAGACCCAGTACTTC
>TRBV29-1|TRBJ1-4|-|-|11
CSVEDVEKLFF
TGCAGCGTTGAAGATGTAGAAAAACTGTTTTTT
>TRBV7-2|TRBJ1-6|TRBD1|-|17
CASSLNRGSSYNSPLHF
TGTGCCAGCAGCTTAAACAGGGGGAGCTCCTATAATTCACCCCTCCACTTT
>TRBV9|TRBJ1-2|-|-|14
CASSVGAGLGGYTF
TGTGCCAGCAGCGTAGGAGCGGGGCTAGGCGGCTACACCTTC
>TRBV7-3|TRBJ2-3|-|-|15
CASSLGTGTTDTQYF
TGTGCCAGCAGCTTGGGGACTGGCACCACAGATACGCAGTATTTT
>TRBV6-5|TRBJ2-6|-|-|13
CAMAGSGANVLTF
TGTGCCATGGCAGGCTCTGGGGCCAACGTCCTGACTTTC
>TRBV5-1|TRBJ2-2|-|once|15
CASSLKGGSTGELFF
TGCGCCAGCAGCTTGAAGGGGGGGAGCACCGGGGAGCTGTTTTTT
>TRBV3-1/TRBV3-2|TRBJ1-2|TRBD1|once|15
CASSQDRQGRYGYTF
TGTGCCAGCAGCCAAGATCGACAGGGACGGTATGGCTACACCTTC
>TRBV10-2|TRBJ1-5|TRBD1|once|15
CATSLQGIVNQPQHF
TGCGCCACCTCCCTACAGGGGATAGTCAATCAGCCCCAGCATTTT
>TRBV25-1|TRBJ2-1|TRBD1|-|15
CASRQGQSPYNEQFF
TGTGCCAGCAGACAGGGACAGTCCCCTTACAATGAGCAGTTCTTC
>TRBV2|TRBJ1-6|-|-|15
CAGSRDAGGSSPLHF
TGTGCCGGCTCCCGGGACGCCGGGGGGAGTTCACCCCTCCACTTT
>TRBV4-1|TRBJ2-6|TRBD2|-|16
CASSQVLGLDANVLTF
TGCGCCAGCAGCCAAGTTTTAGGACTAGACGCCAACGTCCTGACTTTC
>TRBV12-5|TRBJ2-2|-|-|12
CASGFGTGELFF
TGTGCTAGTGGTTTCGGCACCGGGGAGCTGTTTTTT
>TRBV6-5|TRBJ2-7|-|-|15
CASSSTGTHSYEQYF
TGTGCCAGCAGTTCCACCGGGACTCACTCCTACGAGCAGTACTTC
>TRBV7-2|TRBJ2-7|TRBD2|-|14
CASRLRGGEAEQYF
TGTGCCAGCAGACTTCGGGGGGGCGAGGCCGAGCAGTACTTC
>TRBV14|TRBJ1-1|TRBD1|many|15
CASSPPTGVGTEAFF
TGTGCCAGCAGCCCACCAACAGGGGTCGGGACTGAAGCTTTCTTT
>TRBV6-2/TRBV6-3|TRBJ1-1|-|-|11
CASSSRGEAFF
TGTGCCAGCAGTTCCCGGGGTGAAGCTTTCTTT
>TRBV19|TRBJ2-1|TRBD2|-|14
CATPSGTSYNEQFF
TGTGCCACCCCGTCCGGGACTAGCTACAATGAGCAGTTCTTC